This entry lists 8 T cell receptor beta chains sequenced from one sample in a study of lymphopenia after photon versus proton radiotherapy. Clones were sequenced by immunoSEQ multiplex PCR, and TCRdb holds only the in-frame ones, with some missing. In the table there are some 45,000 clones, about 80% of which are singletons. Sample: peripheral blood, taken from a patient treated with proton-based radiotherapy. The receptors were gathered from a woman in her seventies with pancreatic cancer.

The chain links TRBV7-8 to TRBJ1-5; 9 bases are a match to TRBD1. This CDR3 region has 15 residues. CDR1 is SGHVS, CDR2 FQNEAQ, per germline. V shed 4 bases, J shed 5 bases, and the junction held 6 bases outside the gene matches. CDR3 loop: CASSYTGQGYQPQHF. The CDR3 region has the DNA TGTGCCAGCAGCTATACGGGACAGGGATATCAGCCCCAGCATTTT.

The V gene is TRBV18, the J gene TRBJ1-1, with D unresolved. The CDR3 extends over 15 amino acids. Germline V gene sequence: CDR1 KGHSH, CDR2 LQKENI. Trimming removed 3 bases from V and 8 bases from J, with 19 bases in between. CDR3 loop: CASSPSLPQISEAFF. CDR3 in DNA: TGTGCCAGCTCACCTTCCCTCCCCCAAATTTCGGAAGCTTTCTTT. Filled out from reference TRBV18 and TRBJ1-1, the complete variable domain reads NAGVMQNPRHLVRRRGQEARLRCSPMKGHSHVYWYRQLPEEGLKFMVYLQKENIIDESGMPKERFSAEFPKEGPSILRIQQVVRGDSAAYFCASSPSLPQISEAFFGQGTRLTVV.

This clone was seen a single time. The genes are TRBV10-3 and TRBJ1-1, with TRBD1 as a possible D gene (6 bases). V gave up 6 bases and J gave up 1 base, with 9 bases separating them. The CDR3 sequence is 13 residues long. The germline V gene encodes CDR1 ENHRY and CDR2 SYGVKD. CDR3 in DNA: TGTGCCATCAGATTACAGGGGAACACTGAAGCTTTCTTT. Translated: CAIRLQGNTEAFF.

The chain carries TRBV5-1 and TRBJ1-2; a possible D gene is TRBD1 (5 bases). Trimming took 0 bases from V and 0 from J, leaving 12 bases between them. Germline loops: CDR1 SGHRS, CDR2 YFSETQ. This CDR3 has 16 residues. The CDR3 DNA sequence: TGCGCCAGCAGCTTGGGGGGGAACGCTGCTAACTATGGCTACACCTTC. Translating gives CASSLGGNAANYGYTF.

The J gene is TRBJ2-5, the V gene TRBV10-3, with D possibly matching TRBD1 (6 bases). The CDR3 runs 14 residues. Germline lookup yields CDR1 ENHRY and CDR2 SYGVKD. The ends were cut back, 2 bases at V and 1 base at J, with 8 bases in the middle. The CDR3 nucleotides are TGTGCCATCAGTGAGACGACAGGCCAAGAGACCCAGTACTTC. It yields the protein CAISETTGQETQYF.

V usage is TRBV28 and J usage is TRBJ2-4; D is ambiguous. The CDR3 extends over 16 amino acids. Trimming stripped 3 bases from V and 0 bases from J, with 12 bases between. Germline assignment: CDR1 MDHEN and CDR2 SYDVKM. CDR3 protein: CASSFPGLAAKNIQYF. CDR3 nucleotides: TGTGCCAGCAGTTTCCCGGGCCTGGCAGCCAAAAACATTCAGTACTTC.

This sequence joins TRBV9 and TRBJ2-7, with D possibly TRBD1 on 6 matching bases. CDR3 length: 15 residues. Per germline, CDR1 SGDLS and CDR2 YYNGEE. V lost 3 bases to trimming and J lost 5 bases, with 18 bases between them. The CDR3 DNA reads as TGTGCCAGCAGCGCCGAACCCAGGGGAGTAAACGAGCAGTACTTC. The encoded protein is CASSAEPRGVNEQYF.

The chain joins TRBV30 to TRBJ1-1; 8 bases map to TRBD1. This CDR3 is 13 amino acids long. Germline trimming cut 5 bases from V and 7 bases from J; bases unmatched to any gene: 9. The germline V gene encodes CDR1 GTSNPN and CDR2 SVGIG (reference sequence). The CDR3 loop is CAWGTGSGFEAFF. CDR3 sequence (DNA): TGTGCCTGGGGGACAGGCTCTGGTTTTGAAGCTTTCTTT.